This TCR beta chain was identified in a study of identical twins. General study points: Not following the same donors, the study drew its conclusions from cross-sectional statistical analysis. Some out-of-frame alpha sequences were shared by twins, and these showed excess low generation probability.

The CDR3 is 15 residues long. V shed 1 base and J shed 2 bases, with 6 bases lying between them. Looked up from germline, CDR1 is MGHDK and CDR2 is SYGVNS. About this clonotype itself: Antigen: not known.

Each CDR3 protein is one row after TCRdb ran MiXCR on the 5' RACE reads. The sample records roughly 290,000 distinct CDR3 sequences, roughly 8.6% being singletons. The data also belong to a second study, concerning yellow fever vaccine responses in identical twins. In that study: Twin vaccine T cell responses reportedly seemed partly convergent, partly personalized.

Sequenced sample: CD8+ T cells sorted from blood. The origin of this receptor is a young woman in good health. The chain carries TRBV25-1 and TRBJ2-6; no firm D call. CDR3 residues: CASSEWKAGANVLTF. DNA of the CDR3: TGTGCCAGCAGTGAATGGAAGGCTGGGGCCAACGTCCTGACTTTC.